These 5 T cell receptor beta chains came from one sample sequenced in a study of blood T cell repertoires in COVID-19 (TCRdb year 2020). Receptor libraries were prepared by the immunoSEQ multiplex PCR assay. What TCRdb holds here is the immuneACCESS table cut down to in-frame rearrangements. Part of the clones is not present; checked against another copy, under half of the missing clones reflect an unresolved V gene, and the others are unexplained. For this sample there are more than 100,000 clones; about 80% appear just once. The leading ten clones occupy 3% to 4.5% of the sample. The sample taken for sequencing was peripheral blood. These receptors all stem from a woman older than 75 with acute or convalescent COVID-19.

The chain's CDR3 is CASSLEGGDTQYF. Written as DNA, the CDR3 is TGTGCCAGCAGTCTAGAGGGAGGGGATACGCAGTATTTT. The gene calls are TRBV6-4 and TRBJ2-3; 7 bases map to TRBD2. Looked up from germline, CDR1 is MRHNA and CDR2 is SNTAGT. The CDR3 loop spans 13 amino acids. Germline trimming cut 5 bases from V and 6 bases from J; bases unmatched to any gene: 5.

This chain connects TRBV5-1 to TRBJ2-7, with 7 nucleotides matching TRBD1. Germline V gene lookup returns CDR1 SGHRS and CDR2 YFSETQ. V was clipped by 4 bases and J by 3 bases; unmatched bases: 4. The CDR3 has 13 residues. The CDR3 protein is CASSLGQNYEQYF. CDR3 bases: TGCGCCAGCAGCCTGGGACAGAACTACGAGCAGTACTTC. Using reference TRBV5-1 and TRBJ2-7 for the parts outside the CDR3, the full variable domain is KAGVTQTPRYLIKTRGQQVTLSCSPISGHRSVSWYQQTPGQGLQFLFEYFSETQRNKGNFPGRFSGRQFSNSRSEMNVSTLELGDSALYLCASSLGQNYEQYFGPGTRLTVT.

CDR3 protein: CASSLVMSANEKLFF. The DNA for the CDR3 is TGTGCCAGCAGTTTGGTTATGTCAGCTAATGAAAAACTGTTTTTT. This chain links TRBV27 with TRBJ1-4, with D unclear. The length of the CDR3 is 15 residues. Germline CDR1 reads MNHEY; CDR2 reads SMNVEV (reference sequence). V was trimmed by 3 bases and J by 3 bases, leaving 11 bases between them.

The chain recombines TRBV5-4 with TRBJ1-1, with D possibly being TRBD1 (5 bases). V lost 0 bases, J lost 4 bases, and 7 bases lay in between. From germline, CDR1 is SGHNT and CDR2 YYREEE (reference sequence). The CDR3 is 13 residues long. The CDR3 region is CASSLEGVTEAFF. In DNA, the CDR3 is TGTGCCAGCAGCTTGGAAGGGGTCACTGAAGCTTTCTTT.

This clone was found once. This sequence joins TRBV12-5 and TRBJ2-1; no definite D call. Trimming left V 2 bases short and J 6 bases short, with 5 bases between. Germline V lookup: CDR1 LGHNT, CDR2 FRNRAP. The CDR3 consists of 12 residues. The CDR3 loop reads CASGLNSNEQFF. The CDR3 DNA is TGTGCTAGTGGTTTGAACAGCAATGAGCAGTTCTTC.